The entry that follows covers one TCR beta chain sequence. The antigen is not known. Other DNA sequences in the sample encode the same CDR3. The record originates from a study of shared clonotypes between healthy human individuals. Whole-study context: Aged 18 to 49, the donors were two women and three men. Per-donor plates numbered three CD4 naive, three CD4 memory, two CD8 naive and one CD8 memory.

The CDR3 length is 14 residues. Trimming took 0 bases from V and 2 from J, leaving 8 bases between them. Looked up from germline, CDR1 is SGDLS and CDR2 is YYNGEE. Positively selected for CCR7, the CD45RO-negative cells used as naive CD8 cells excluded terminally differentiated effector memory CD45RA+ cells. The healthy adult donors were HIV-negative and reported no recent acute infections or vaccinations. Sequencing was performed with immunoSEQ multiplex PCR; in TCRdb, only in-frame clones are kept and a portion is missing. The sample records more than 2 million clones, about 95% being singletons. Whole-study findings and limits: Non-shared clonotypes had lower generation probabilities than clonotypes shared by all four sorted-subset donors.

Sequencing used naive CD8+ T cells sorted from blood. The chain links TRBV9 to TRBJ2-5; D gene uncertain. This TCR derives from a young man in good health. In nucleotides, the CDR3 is TGTGCCAGCAGCGTAGAGGGAACACAAGAGACCCAGTACTTC. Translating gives CASSVEGTQETQYF.